The entry below gives a single T cell receptor beta chain sequence along with its context. Its specificity is not known. Study-wide results and caveats: The larger cohort examined one V-J beta rearrangement, not whole repertoires. Tumor Treg TCRs overlapped most with tumor naive CD4+ cells. The TCR gene usage of tumor memory CD4+ T cells clustered together with blood and lymph node memory CD4+ cells and with lymph node naive CD4+ cells.

Tregs were sorted as CD4+CD25+CD127-/low cells. Constant-region reverse primers amplified full-length variable regions, followed by semi-nested Nested Universal Primer A PCR. Each CDR3 protein is one row after TCRdb ran MiXCR on the 5' RACE reads. The repertoire consists of over 25,000 distinct CDR3 sequences, with roughly a quarter occurring once and the leading ten covering about 2.2%. This clonotype was sampled from a female donor with breast cancer. The sequenced material came from tumor-infiltrating Tregs sorted from the breast tumor.

CDR3 sequence: CASSGRHGTQGETQYF. DNA of the CDR3: TGTGCCAGCAGCGGCCGACATGGAACCCAAGGGGAGACCCAGTACTTC. J is TRBJ2-5 and V is TRBV11-2; D is undetermined. Trimming shortened V by 5 bases and J by 5 bases, and 21 bases separated the two germline ends. Germline V gene sequence: CDR1 SGHAT, CDR2 FQNNGV. CDR3 length: 16 amino acids.